Below are 27 T cell receptor beta chains sequenced from a single sample in a study of response to subunit inactivated influenza vaccine. TCRdb passed the RT-PCR reads through MiXCR, listing each CDR3 protein once. Counted here are 500,000 to 600,000 distinct CDR3 sequences, roughly 15% occurring once; the ten biggest clones make up 8.5% to 14%. The sample consisted of PBMCs from blood, taken about 12 days after vaccination. These receptors were collected from a man aged 50 to 59 who received an inactivated influenza vaccine.

This sequence joins TRBV12-3 or TRBV12-4 and TRBJ2-7, with 7 bases identical to TRBD2. The length of the CDR3 is 14 residues. Trimming cost V 6 bases and J 5 bases; bases outside gene matches: 10. CDR3 loop: CASSPGLTLDEQYF. The CDR3 DNA sequence: TGTGCCAGCAGCCCGGGACTAACGCTGGACGAGCAGTACTTC.

DNA of the CDR3: TGTGCGCTAGAGCGGACGAGCTCCTACAATGAGCAGTTCTTC. This sequence encodes CALERTSSYNEQFF. The genes are TRBV5-3 and TRBJ2-1; D is perhaps TRBD2 (5 bases). TRBV5-3 is given ORF status, its function remaining uncertain. The CDR3 loop spans 14 amino acids.

This chain links TRBV28 with TRBJ2-7; 9 positions match TRBD2. The germline V gene encodes CDR1 MDHEN and CDR2 SYDVKM. The CDR3 totals 13 residues. J was trimmed by 5 bases and V by 10 bases; bases with no gene match: 9. The chain's CDR3 is CATRGGANDEQYF. The CDR3 DNA sequence: TGTGCCACCCGCGGGGGGGCGAACGACGAGCAGTACTTC.

At least ten counts were recorded for this clonotype. The chain has TRBV11-2 and TRBJ2-5, with D possibly TRBD2 on 6 matching bases. The CDR3 has 14 residues. The V end was cut by 5 bases, the J end by 5 bases, with 15 bases between. Germline assignment: CDR1 SGHAT and CDR2 FQNNGV. The CDR3, as DNA: TGTGCCAGCAGCCCACGCCCCGGAGGGGAGACCCAGTACTTC. Translating gives CASSPRPGGETQYF.

This clonotype has a count of ten or more. This chain joins TRBV5-1 and TRBJ1-2; 7 bases map to TRBD1. V was pared by 4 bases and J by 2 bases, with 8 bases of the junction left unmatched. The V gene's germline CDR1 is SGHRS and CDR2 YFSETQ. This CDR3 is 15 amino acids long. The CDR3 coding sequence is TGCGCCAGCAGCAGTGTGGAGGGGGCGAACTATGGCTACACCTTC. Translation gives CASSSVEGANYGYTF.

This clonotype was observed many times. The chain employs TRBV5-1 and TRBJ2-1; TRBD2 agrees at 13 bases. The germline gives CDR1 SGHRS, CDR2 YFSETQ. The CDR3 consists of 17 residues. The trim removed 4 bases at V and 4 bases at J, leaving 8 bases unmatched. Here the CDR3 DNA reads TGCGCCAGCAGCACTACTAGCGGGGGGGCCGGTTACAATGAGCAGTTCTTC. Translated, it gives CASSTTSGGAGYNEQFF.

Many counts were recorded for this clonotype. This chain joins TRBV7-2 and TRBJ1-6, with 7 bases matching TRBD1. CDR1 is SGHTA and CDR2 is FQGNSA in the germline V gene. The V gene end was trimmed by 0 bases and the J gene end by 6 bases; junction bases not matched to a gene: 8. This CDR3 is built from 17 residues. CDR3 loop: CASSLALTGRANSPLHF. The CDR3, as DNA: TGTGCCAGCAGCTTAGCCCTGACAGGGAGGGCTAATTCACCCCTCCACTTT.

This clonotype was seen a few times. The rearrangement uses TRBV6-1 and TRBJ2-3, with D tentatively TRBD2 (7 bases). Per germline, CDR1 MNHNS and CDR2 SASEGT. There are 14 residues in the CDR3. V was clipped by 7 bases and J by 2 bases, with 13 bases between them. CDR3 DNA: TGTGCCAGCACTGCGGGGGCCCCCACAGATACGCAGTATTTT. Its protein is CASTAGAPTDTQYF.

This clonotype appeared a few times. This rearrangement joins TRBV7-8 to TRBJ2-1; D is possibly TRBD2 (6 bases). Trimming took 6 bases from V and 0 from J, leaving 15 bases between them. Per the germline V gene, CDR1 is SGHVS and CDR2 is FQNEAQ. This CDR3 comprises 16 residues. The CDR3 DNA follows: TGTGCCAGCAGTCGCAGTCGGGGGAGCTCCTACAATGAGCAGTTCTTC. It yields the protein CASSRSRGSSYNEQFF.

This clonotype was found a few times. The chain carries TRBV3-1 and TRBJ2-3; TRBD2 aligns across 8 bases. The germline V gene encodes CDR1 LGHDT and CDR2 YNNKEL (reference sequence). With 8 bases clipped from V and 2 bases from J, the junction kept 6 bases outside the gene matches. This CDR3 has 14 amino acids. CDR3 bases: TGTGCCAGCGTCGACGGGGGGGCCACAGATACGCAGTATTTT. Residues: CASVDGGATDTQYF.

The chain is built from TRBV12-3 or TRBV12-4 and TRBJ1-5; D remains unclear. This CDR3 region has 13 residues. V lost 5 bases to trimming and J lost 7 bases, with 12 bases between them. DNA for the CDR3: TGTGCCAGCAGTCAGACCCCCGAACAGCCCCAGCATTTT. This gives the protein CASSQTPEQPQHF.

This clonotype showed up just once. The chain joins TRBV20-1 to TRBJ2-1; 15 bases fit TRBD2. V lost 6 bases, J lost 9 bases, and 6 bases stayed unmatched. Germline values: CDR1 DFQATT, CDR2 SNEGSKA (reference sequence). The CDR3 extends over 14 amino acids. The CDR3 loop is CSALGLAGGFEQFF. The CDR3 DNA is TGCAGTGCATTGGGACTAGCGGGAGGATTTGAGCAGTTCTTC.

This clonotype has a handful of counts. The junction departs from the called germline gene at one end, perhaps through a read error. The chain carries TRBV20-1 and TRBJ2-5; 9 bases match TRBD1. CDR3 length equals 18 residues. CDR1 and CDR2 from the germline V gene are DFQATT and SNEGSKA (reference sequence). The CDR3 nucleotides read TGCAGTGCTGGAGAGCCGGGACAGGGCCTTCTGTACCAAGAGACCCAGTACTTC. Translation: CSAGEPGQGLLYQETQYF.

The chain combines TRBV7-6 with TRBJ2-7; unclear D gene. Trimming pared 4 bases from V and 0 bases from J, leaving 7 bases between. CDR1 and CDR2 (germline): SGHVS, FNYEAQ. The CDR3 loop spans 13 amino acids. CDR3 nucleotides: TGTGCCAGCAGCTCTCGCCGCTCCTACGAGCAGTACTTC. It yields the protein CASSSRRSYEQYF. Based on the CDR3 plus reference TRBV7-6 and TRBJ2-7, the full variable domain is GAGVSQSPRYKVTKRGQDVALRCDPISGHVSLYWYRQALGQGPEFLTYFNYEAQQDKSGLPNDRFSAERPEGSISTLTIQRTEQRDSAMYRCASSSRRSYEQYFGPGTRLTVT.

This clonotype was counted ten times or more. This chain joins TRBV12-3 or TRBV12-4 and TRBJ2-5; TRBD2 agrees at 8 bases. J lost 1 base, V lost 6 bases, and 4 bases had no gene match. There are 14 residues in the CDR3. The CDR3 region has the DNA TGTGCCAGCAGCCTTAGCGGGATCCAAGAGACCCAGTACTTC. This translates into CASSLSGIQETQYF.

This clonotype was recorded at least ten times. The chain employs TRBV12-3 or TRBV12-4 and TRBJ2-2; D is uncertain. The CDR3 runs 11 residues. Trimming cost V 4 bases and J 3 bases, with 0 bases left between them. In nucleotides, the CDR3 is TGTGCCAGCAGTTACACCGGGGAGCTGTTTTTT. It specifies CASSYTGELFF.

The chain joins TRBV6-5 to TRBJ1-6; TRBD1 agrees at 8 bases. The CDR3 is 14 residues long. V was pared by 5 bases and J by 9 bases, with 6 bases of the junction left unmatched. From germline, CDR1 is MNHEY and CDR2 SVGAGI. This CDR3 reads CASSNGQGGSPLHF. In DNA form, the CDR3 reads TGTGCCAGCAGTAACGGACAGGGAGGTTCACCCCTCCACTTT.

The chain carries TRBV27 and TRBJ2-4, with D possibly being TRBD1 (6 bases). The CDR3 covers 16 residues. V was cut by 5 bases and J by 1 base, with 15 bases left in between. The V gene's germline CDR1 is MNHEY and CDR2 SMNVEV (reference sequence). CDR3 DNA: TGTGCCAGCAGTCCGGACAGACCGCCTGCCAAAAACATTCAGTACTTC. Its translation: CASSPDRPPAKNIQYF.

V gene TRBV2 combines with J gene TRBJ1-2, with D perhaps matching TRBD1 (5 bases). The CDR3 extends over 16 amino acids. Germline values: CDR1 SNHLY, CDR2 FYNNEI. V lost 1 base to trimming and J lost 5 bases, with 17 bases between them. The CDR3 sequence: CASSEVGASRIYGYTF. CDR3 DNA: TGTGCCAGCAGTGAAGTTGGGGCCTCGAGAATTTATGGCTACACCTTC.

The chain is built from TRBV20-1 and TRBJ2-7, with 9 bases aligning to TRBD1. CDR1 and CDR2 (germline): DFQATT, SNEGSKA (reference sequence). The CDR3 runs 15 residues. V trimming: 0 bases; J trimming: 4 bases; junction bases outside the gene matches: 7. The CDR3 DNA reads as TGCAGTGCTAGAGATCACGGACAGGGGTGGTACGAGCAGTACTTC. Its translation: CSARDHGQGWYEQYF.

The rearrangement uses TRBV3-1 and TRBJ2-1; D is perhaps TRBD2 (6 bases). Per germline, CDR1 LGHDT and CDR2 YNNKEL (reference sequence). V gave up 4 bases and J gave up 0 bases, with 10 bases separating them. The CDR3 contains 15 residues. The chain's CDR3 is CASSRTRDSYNEQFF. The CDR3 nucleotides read TGTGCCAGCAGCCGAACGCGGGACTCCTACAATGAGCAGTTCTTC.

V and J are TRBV15 and TRBJ2-2, with 8 bases fitting TRBD2. Looked up from germline, CDR1 is LNHNV and CDR2 is YYDKDF (reference sequence). The ends lost 5 bases at V and 7 bases at J; junction bases unmatched: 12. This CDR3 has 16 residues. CDR3 sequence (DNA): TGTGCCACCAGCGTCGGAGACGGGGGGGCCTTCGGGGAGCTGTTTTTT. Translation: CATSVGDGGAFGELFF.

The chain recombines TRBV6-5 with TRBJ1-3; 8 bases are shared with TRBD1. CDR1 MNHEY and CDR2 SVGAGI come from the germline V gene. The J segment lost 2 bases and the V segment lost 2 bases, leaving 8 bases of the junction unmatched. This CDR3 has 17 residues. The CDR3 loop is CASSYAVGTGPGNTIYF. The CDR3 DNA reads TGTGCCAGCAGTTACGCGGTCGGGACAGGCCCTGGAAACACCATATATTTT.

This clonotype was observed a few times. The chain couples TRBV14 to TRBJ2-7; the D gene is possibly TRBD2 (5 bases). The germline V gene has CDR1 SGHDN and CDR2 FVKESK. V dropped 2 bases and J dropped 2 bases, with 10 bases sitting between them. This CDR3 region has 14 residues. Here the CDR3 reads CASSQWTEAYEQYF. The CDR3 bases are TGTGCCAGCAGCCAATGGACGGAGGCCTACGAGCAGTACTTC.

The chain is built from TRBV21-1 and TRBJ2-7; TRBD1, the table's D call, lacks a check against the DNA. TRBV21-1 is flagged as a pseudogene. This CDR3 is built from 14 residues. The CDR3 loop reads CASSSAGPPYEQYF. The CDR3 coding sequence is TGTGCCAGCAGCAGTGCGGGGCCGCCCTACGAGCAGTACTTC.

In the case of this clonotype: A read error is possible here, since a much larger clone lies one base away. The rearrangement joins TRBV5-5 to TRBJ1-1; D call uncertain. Germline V gives CDR1 SGHKS, CDR2 YYEKEE (reference sequence). With 0 bases removed from V and 6 bases from J, the gap between germline ends came to 15 bases. This CDR3 comprises 15 residues. The CDR3 DNA sequence: TGTGCCAGCAGCTTGGGGGGAAGCGGGTACGCTGAAGCTTTCTTT. Protein product: CASSLGGSGYAEAFF.

The chain recombines TRBV4-3 with TRBJ2-3; 8 bases line up with TRBD1. The germline V gene encodes CDR1 LGHNA and CDR2 YSLEER. This CDR3 has 19 amino acids. Germline trimming cut 2 bases from V and 6 bases from J; bases unmatched to any gene: 19. The CDR3 DNA sequence: TGCGCCAGCAGCCAAAGGCTACGATTTGAGACAGGGGCAAACGATACGCAGTATTTT. It is translated as CASSQRLRFETGANDTQYF.